There are many counts of the clone carrying this T cell receptor (beta chain). No antigen is known for it. TCRdb fed the reads into MiXCR, producing one record per CDR3 protein. The data show around 750,000 distinct CDR3 sequences, with approximately 30% seen just once and around 12% held by the top ten. The data were taken from a study of T cell repertoires in cytomegalovirus infection. Trimming shortened V by 3 bases and J by 4 bases, and 7 bases separated the two germline ends. The CDR3 covers 13 residues. Germline V gene data show CDR1 as SGHVS and CDR2 as FQNEAQ. Specimen: cultured CD8+ T cells from PBMCs, collected from culture after CMV antigen stimulation. The chain carries TRBV7-8 and TRBJ1-5, with D hard to call. The TCR comes from a human donor in good health (CMV status not recorded). Some clones in this sample may be carry-over from other donors' samples. The CDR3 sequence is CASSFYRNQPQHF. CDR3 sequence (DNA): TGTGCCAGCAGCTTCTACAGAAATCAGCCCCAGCATTTT.